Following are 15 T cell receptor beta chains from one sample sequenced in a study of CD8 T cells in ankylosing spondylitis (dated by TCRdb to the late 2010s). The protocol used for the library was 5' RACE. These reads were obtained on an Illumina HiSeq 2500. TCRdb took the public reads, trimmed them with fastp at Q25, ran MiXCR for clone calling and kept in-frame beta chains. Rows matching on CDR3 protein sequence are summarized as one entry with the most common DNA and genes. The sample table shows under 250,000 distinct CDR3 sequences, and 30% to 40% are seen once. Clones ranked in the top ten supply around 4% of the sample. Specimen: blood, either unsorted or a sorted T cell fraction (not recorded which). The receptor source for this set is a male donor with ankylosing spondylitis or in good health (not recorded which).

The CDR3 bases are TGTGCCGCAAGCAGACAGGGCCCCGTCGTCGAGCAGTACTTC. It translates to CAASRQGPVVEQYF. The chain uses TRBV10-3 and TRBJ2-7; 7 positions agree with TRBD1. Germline V CDR1 and CDR2: ENHRY, SYGVKD. With V trimmed by 11 bases and J by 6 bases, 16 bases remained unmatched. The CDR3 runs 14 residues.

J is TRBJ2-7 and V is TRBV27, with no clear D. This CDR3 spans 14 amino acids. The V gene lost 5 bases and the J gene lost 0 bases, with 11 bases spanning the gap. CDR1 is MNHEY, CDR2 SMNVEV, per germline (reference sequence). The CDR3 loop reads CASSPNRYSYEQYF. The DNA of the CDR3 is TGTGCCAGCAGTCCTAACCGGTACTCCTACGAGCAGTACTTC.

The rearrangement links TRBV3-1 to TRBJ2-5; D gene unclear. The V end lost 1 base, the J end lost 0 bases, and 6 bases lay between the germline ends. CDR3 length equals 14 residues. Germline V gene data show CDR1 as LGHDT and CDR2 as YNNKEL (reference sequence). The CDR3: CASSQGEYQETQYF. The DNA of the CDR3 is TGTGCCAGCAGCCAAGGAGAGTACCAAGAGACCCAGTACTTC.

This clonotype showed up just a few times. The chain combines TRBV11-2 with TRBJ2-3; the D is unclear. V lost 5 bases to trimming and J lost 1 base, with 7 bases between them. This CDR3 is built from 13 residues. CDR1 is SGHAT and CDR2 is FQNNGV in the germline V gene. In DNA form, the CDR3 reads TGTGCCAGCAGCGCACAGCGCACAGATACGCAGTATTTT. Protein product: CASSAQRTDTQYF.

DNA of the CDR3: TGTGCCACCAGCAGAGATCAGGTGTCCATCGCTAACTATGGCTACACCTTC. Its protein is CATSRDQVSIANYGYTF. The chain employs TRBV15 and TRBJ1-2; D gene unclear. Germline values: CDR1 LNHNV, CDR2 YYDKDF (reference sequence). The CDR3 consists of 17 residues. V was shortened by 0 bases and J by 0 bases, with 14 bases between the two germline ends. Variable domain in full (rest from reference TRBV15 and TRBJ1-2): DAMVIQNPRYQVTQFGKPVTLSCSQTLNHNVMYWYQQKSSQAPKLLFHYYDKDFNNEADTPDNFQSRRPNTSFCFLDIRSPGLGDTAMYLCATSRDQVSIANYGYTFGSGTRLTVV.

The CDR3 loop is CSAGRAGNTGELFF. CDR3 in DNA: TGCAGCGCCGGTCGTGCGGGAAACACCGGGGAGCTGTTTTTT. The rearrangement uses TRBV29-1 and TRBJ2-2; a weak D match, TRBD2 (6 bases). The germline V gene encodes CDR1 SQVTM and CDR2 ANQGSEA. The germline V and J ends were trimmed by 7 bases and 2 bases, with 14 bases remaining between them. CDR3 length: 14 amino acids.

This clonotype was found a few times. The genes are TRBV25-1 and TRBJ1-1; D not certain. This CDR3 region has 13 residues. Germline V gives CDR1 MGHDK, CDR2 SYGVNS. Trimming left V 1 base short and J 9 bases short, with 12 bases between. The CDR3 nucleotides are TGTGCCAGCAGTGAATCTGGACCGTCACAAGCTTTCTTT. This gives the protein CASSESGPSQAFF.

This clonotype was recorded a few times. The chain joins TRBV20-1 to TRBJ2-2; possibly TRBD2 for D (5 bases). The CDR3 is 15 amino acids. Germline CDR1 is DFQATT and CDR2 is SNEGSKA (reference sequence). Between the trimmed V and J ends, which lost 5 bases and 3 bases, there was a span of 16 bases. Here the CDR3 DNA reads TGCAGTGCTTCAAGAGGTCCCGGGGACACCGGGGAGCTGTTTTTT. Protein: CSASRGPGDTGELFF.

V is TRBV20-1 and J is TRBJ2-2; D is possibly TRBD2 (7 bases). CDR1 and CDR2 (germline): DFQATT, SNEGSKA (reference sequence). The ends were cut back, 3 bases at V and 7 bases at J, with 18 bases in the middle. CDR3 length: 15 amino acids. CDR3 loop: CSASGWGGAGGELFF. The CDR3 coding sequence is TGCAGTGCTAGCGGTTGGGGGGGCGCGGGCGGGGAGCTGTTTTTT.

The CDR3, as DNA: TGTGCCAGCAGCTTCGGGGGACAGGGAAGCTACGAGCAGTACTTC. Translating it yields CASSFGGQGSYEQYF. This chain links TRBV5-5 with TRBJ2-7, with 9 bases that match TRBD1. Trimming took 2 bases from V and 3 from J; bases not matched to a gene: 6. The CDR3 extends over 15 amino acids. The germline V gene has CDR1 SGHKS and CDR2 YYEKEE (reference sequence). The full variable domain, completed using reference TRBV5-5 and TRBJ2-7, is DAGVTQSPTHLIKTRGQQVTLRCSPISGHKSVSWYQQVLGQGPQFIFQYYEKEERGRGNFPDRFSARQFPNYSSELNVNALLLGDSALYLCASSFGGQGSYEQYFGPGTRLTVT.

The CDR3 sequence is CASSLSPGHEQYF. The CDR3 bases are TGTGCCAGCAGTTTATCGCCAGGGCACGAGCAGTACTTC. The rearrangement links TRBV27 to TRBJ2-7; a weak D match, TRBD1 (5 bases). The CDR3 runs 13 residues. Germline V gene lookup returns CDR1 MNHEY and CDR2 SMNVEV (reference sequence). V was pared by 0 bases and J by 5 bases, with 8 bases between.

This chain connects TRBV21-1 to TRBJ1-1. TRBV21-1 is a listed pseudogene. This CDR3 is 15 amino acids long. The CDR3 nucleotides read TGTGCCAGCAGCAAGGGCCTATGTGCGAACACTGAAGCTTTCTTT. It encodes CASSKGLCANTEAFF.

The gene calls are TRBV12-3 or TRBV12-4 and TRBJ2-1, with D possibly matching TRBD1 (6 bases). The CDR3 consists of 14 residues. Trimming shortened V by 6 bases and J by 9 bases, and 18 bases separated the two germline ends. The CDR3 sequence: CASSRSHGQPEQFF. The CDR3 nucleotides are TGTGCCAGCAGCCGATCCCATGGACAGCCTGAGCAGTTCTTC.

CDR3 sequence (DNA): TGTGCCAGCAGTTTTCCCACTCCATTCAAACAGGGGAGACCCTACAATGAGCAGTTCTTC. It translates to CASSFPTPFKQGRPYNEQFF. The J gene is TRBJ2-1, the V gene TRBV27, with 7 bases matching TRBD1. The CDR3 totals 20 residues. V lost 3 bases and J lost 2; bases outside the gene matches: 19. Germline V lookup: CDR1 MNHEY, CDR2 SMNVEV (reference sequence).

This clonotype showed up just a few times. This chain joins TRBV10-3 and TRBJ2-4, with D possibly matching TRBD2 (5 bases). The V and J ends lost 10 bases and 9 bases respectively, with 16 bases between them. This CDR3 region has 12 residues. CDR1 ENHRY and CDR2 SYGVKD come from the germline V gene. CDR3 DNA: TGTGCCACCCCGTGGGAGAAGGGCATTCAGTACTTC. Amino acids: CATPWEKGIQYF.